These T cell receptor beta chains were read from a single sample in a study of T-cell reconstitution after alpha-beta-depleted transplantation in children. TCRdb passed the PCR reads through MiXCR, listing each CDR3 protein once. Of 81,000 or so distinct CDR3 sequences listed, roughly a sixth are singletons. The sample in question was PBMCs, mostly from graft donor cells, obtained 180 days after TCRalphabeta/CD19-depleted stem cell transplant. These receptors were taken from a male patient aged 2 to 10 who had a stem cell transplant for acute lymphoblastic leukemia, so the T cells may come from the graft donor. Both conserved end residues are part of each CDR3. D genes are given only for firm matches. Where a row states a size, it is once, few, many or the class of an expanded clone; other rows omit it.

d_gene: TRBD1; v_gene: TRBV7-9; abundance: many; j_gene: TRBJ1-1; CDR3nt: TGTGCCAGCAGCAAAGGGGACAGGGGGCAAGATGAAGCTTTCTTT; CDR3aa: CASSKGDRGQDEAFF
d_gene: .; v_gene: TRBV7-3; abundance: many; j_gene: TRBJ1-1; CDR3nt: TGTGCCAGCAGCCATTCCGGAGGTGAAGCTTTCTTT; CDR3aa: CASSHSGGEAFF
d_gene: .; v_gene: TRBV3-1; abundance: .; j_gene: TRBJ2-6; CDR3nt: TGTGCCAGCAGCCAAGTTAACTCTGGGGCCAACGTCCTGACTTTC; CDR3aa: CASSQVNSGANVLTF
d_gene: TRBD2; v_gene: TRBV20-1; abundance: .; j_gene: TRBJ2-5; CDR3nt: TGCAGTGCTAGAGATCTAGCGGGGGCGGAGACCCAGTACTTC; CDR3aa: CSARDLAGAETQYF
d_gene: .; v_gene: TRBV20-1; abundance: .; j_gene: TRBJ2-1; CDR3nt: TGCAGTGCAGGACGGGGGCTTTACAATGAGCAGTTCTTC; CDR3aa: CSAGRGLYNEQFF
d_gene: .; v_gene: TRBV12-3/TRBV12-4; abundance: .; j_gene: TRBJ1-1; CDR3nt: TGTGCCAGCCAGGAAACCGCCCCACACACTGAAGCTTTCTTT; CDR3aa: CASQETAPHTEAFF
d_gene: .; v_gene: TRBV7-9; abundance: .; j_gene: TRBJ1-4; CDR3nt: TGTGCCAGCAGCTTAGCAATTAATGAAAAACTGTTTTTT; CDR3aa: CASSLAINEKLFF
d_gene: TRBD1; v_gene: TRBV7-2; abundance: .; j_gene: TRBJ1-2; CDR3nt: TGTGCCAGCAGCTTTGAGGCAGGGGGTCGGTTCGACTATGGCTACACCTTC; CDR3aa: CASSFEAGGRFDYGYTF
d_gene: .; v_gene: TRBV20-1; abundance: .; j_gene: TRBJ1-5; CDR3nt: TGCAGTGCTAGTAAGGCAGGGCATCAGCCCCAGCATTTT; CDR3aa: CSASKAGHQPQHF
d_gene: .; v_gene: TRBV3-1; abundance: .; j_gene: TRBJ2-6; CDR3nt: TGTGCCAGCAGCCAACGGGGTTCTGGGGCCAACGTCCTGACTTTC; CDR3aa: CASSQRGSGANVLTF
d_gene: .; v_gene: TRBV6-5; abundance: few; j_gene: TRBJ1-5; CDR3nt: TGTGCCAGCAGTTATGGGGAGCTTAAGCCCCAGCATTTT; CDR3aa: CASSYGELKPQHF
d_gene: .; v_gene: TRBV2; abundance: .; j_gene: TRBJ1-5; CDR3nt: TGTGCCAGCAGGACCGGGCAGGCCTCAAATCAGCCCCAGCATTTT; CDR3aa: CASRTGQASNQPQHF
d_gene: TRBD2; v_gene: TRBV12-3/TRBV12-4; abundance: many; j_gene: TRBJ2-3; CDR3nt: TGTGCCAGCAGCCGCGGACTAGCAGGCACAGATACGCAGTATTTT; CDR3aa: CASSRGLAGTDTQYF